Presented here are 32 T cell receptor beta chains from one specimen sequenced in a study of T cell responses to AZD1222 COVID-19 vaccine. Method: immunoSEQ multiplex PCR; TCRdb's copy keeps in-frame clones and lacks some. The sample includes 140,000 to 150,000 clones, approximately 90% of them seen just once. Specimen: peripheral blood, collected on day 0 of AZD1222 vaccination. These receptors were collected from an adult in good health.

This chain connects TRBV2 to TRBJ1-1; tentative D call: TRBD1 (5 bases). Looked up from germline, CDR1 is SNHLY and CDR2 is FYNNEI. The CDR3 contains 16 residues. V was clipped by 0 bases and J by 6 bases, with 17 bases between them. CDR3 in DNA: TGTGCCAGCAGTGAAGCGGGGGGAGGCCGATTGGCTGAAGCTTTCTTT. Its protein product is CASSEAGGGRLAEAFF.

The chain is built from TRBV7-2 and TRBJ2-3; D uncertain. The CDR3 extends over 14 amino acids. Germline V gene sequence: CDR1 SGHTA, CDR2 FQGNSA. Trimming removed 1 base at V and 2 bases at J, with 7 bases between. CDR3 sequence: CASSLGPYTDTQYF. CDR3 sequence (DNA): TGTGCCAGCAGCTTAGGGCCCTACACAGATACGCAGTATTTT.

This clone was counted at least ten times. The chain couples TRBV4-3 to TRBJ1-6, with D unclear. V lost 1 base and J lost 7, with 17 bases in between. In germline, CDR1 is LGHNA, CDR2 YSLEER. The CDR3 covers 17 residues. CDR3 in DNA: TGCGCCAGCAGCCAAGGGTCTTATAAGGCCGTAAATTCACCCCTCCACTTT. As protein: CASSQGSYKAVNSPLHF.

The V call is TRBV7-2, the J call TRBJ2-7; maybe TRBD2 (6 bases). V lost 6 bases and J 0 bases, leaving 12 bases between the germline ends. This CDR3 has 14 residues. The V gene's germline CDR1 is SGHTA and CDR2 FQGNSA. DNA of the CDR3: TGTGCCAGCAGACCGAGGGGAGGCTCCTACGAGCAGTACTTC. This gives the protein CASRPRGGSYEQYF.

V usage is TRBV12-3 or TRBV12-4 and J usage is TRBJ2-1, with D perhaps being TRBD1 or TRBD2 (5 bases each). V lost 3 bases, J lost 14 bases, and 11 bases lay in between. The CDR3 covers 11 residues. CDR3 amino acids: CASSFRDGEFF. As DNA, the CDR3 is TGTGCCAGCAGTTTCCGGGACGGAGAGTTCTTC.

This chain links TRBV28 with TRBJ1-1; D is uncertain. Deletions cut 6 bases from V and 3 bases from J, with 14 bases between. The CDR3 extends over 14 amino acids. Germline values: CDR1 MDHEN, CDR2 SYDVKM. The CDR3 sequence is CASRGPESDTEAFF. The DNA for the CDR3 is TGTGCCAGCAGGGGCCCCGAGTCGGACACTGAAGCTTTCTTT. The variable domain in full, with the rest retrieved from reference TRBV28 and TRBJ1-1, is DVKVTQSSRYLVKRTGEKVFLECVQDMDHENMFWYRQDPGLGLRLIYFSYDVKMKEKGDIPEGYSVSREKKERFSLILESASTNQTSMYLCASRGPESDTEAFFGQGTRLTVV.

J is TRBJ1-1 and V is TRBV7-3, with D possibly TRBD1 on 6 matching bases. CDR1 is SGHTA, CDR2 FQGTGA, per germline. V lost 5 bases and J lost 1, with 8 bases in between. CDR3 length equals 13 residues. CDR3 DNA: TGTGCCAGCAGCGAACAGGGGAACACTGAAGCTTTCTTT. Residues: CASSEQGNTEAFF. Using reference TRBV7-3 and TRBJ1-1 for the parts outside the CDR3, the full variable domain is GAGVSQTPSNKVTEKGKYVELRCDPISGHTALYWYRQSLGQGPEFLIYFQGTGAADDSGLPNDRFFAVRPEGSVSTLKIQRTERGDSAVYLCASSEQGNTEAFFGQGTRLTVV.

V usage is TRBV19 and J usage is TRBJ2-7; no clear D. The V gene's germline CDR1 is LNHDA and CDR2 SQIVND (reference sequence). The germline V and J ends were trimmed by 5 bases and 4 bases, with 18 bases remaining between them. The CDR3 is 15 amino acids. CDR3 in amino acids: CASSAPGLFQYEQYF. CDR3 coding DNA: TGTGCCAGTAGTGCCCCGGGCCTCTTCCAGTACGAGCAGTACTTC.

V gene TRBV24-1 combines with J gene TRBJ1-4, with D uncertain. Germline CDR1 is KGHDR and CDR2 is SFDVKD. CDR3 length equals 15 residues. The V end was cut by 4 bases, the J end by 4 bases, with 12 bases between. The CDR3 DNA reads TGTGCCACCAGTGACCCCCGGGCGCTTAATGAAAAACTGTTTTTT. Its translation is CATSDPRALNEKLFF.

The chain combines TRBV2 with TRBJ1-2; D is ambiguous. This CDR3 is built from 12 residues. Trimming removed 1 base from V and 4 bases from J, with 4 bases in between. Germline-derived CDR1 and CDR2 are SNHLY and FYNNEI. CDR3 sequence (DNA): TGTGCCAGCAGTGAAGGGGGCTATGGCTACACCTTC. This sequence encodes CASSEGGYGYTF.

The chain couples TRBV13 to TRBJ1-1, with a tentative D call TRBD1 (5 bases). Germline CDR1 and CDR2: PRHDT and FYEKMQ (reference sequence). V was shortened by 6 bases and J by 1 base, with 21 bases between the two germline ends. This CDR3 is built from 17 residues. The CDR3 region has the DNA TGTGCCAGCAGACGCATTCGGGCAGGGCTACAGAACACTGAAGCTTTCTTT. Amino acids: CASRRIRAGLQNTEAFF.

In the case of this clone: Other DNA sequences in this specimen translate into the identical CDR3. This chain uses TRBV12-3 or TRBV12-4 with TRBJ1-2, with 9 bases fitting TRBD1. The CDR3 extends over 12 amino acids. V lost 5 bases, J lost 8 bases, and 3 bases stayed unmatched. For the CDR3, the DNA is TGTGCCAGCAGTCTACAGGGGGCGGGCTACACCTTC. This translates into CASSLQGAGYTF.

CDR3 region: CASSSGGLSSYEQYF. CDR3 bases: TGTGCCAGCAGTTCAGGGGGCCTTAGTTCCTACGAGCAGTACTTC. The chain links TRBV28 to TRBJ2-7; 8 bases map to TRBD1. The V gene end was trimmed by 4 bases and the J gene end by 1 base; junction bases not matched to a gene: 6. From germline, CDR1 is MDHEN and CDR2 SYDVKM. This CDR3 is built from 15 residues.

This chain connects TRBV12-3 or TRBV12-4 to TRBJ2-7; tentatively, D is TRBD1 (7 bases). Trimming removed 2 bases at V and 13 bases at J, with 18 bases between. This CDR3 has 13 residues. As DNA, the CDR3 is TGTGCCAGCAGTTTAAGATCTAGACAGGGAGGATACTTC. Protein: CASSLRSRQGGYF.

V gene TRBV6-5 combines with J gene TRBJ1-1; D is unclear. Germline V gene data show CDR1 as MNHEY and CDR2 as SVGAGI. V gave up 2 bases and J gave up 3 bases, with 13 bases separating them. The CDR3 spans 15 residues. The CDR3 reads CASSYLQRDDTEAFF. The CDR3, as DNA: TGTGCCAGCAGTTACCTACAGAGGGATGACACTGAAGCTTTCTTT.

The CDR3 protein is CSASRSTDRGWGEQFF. In nucleotides, the CDR3 is TGCAGTGCTAGTAGATCGACGGACAGGGGGTGGGGTGAGCAGTTCTTC. The rearrangement links TRBV20-1 to TRBJ2-1, with 10 bases identical to TRBD1. The CDR3 totals 16 residues. J was trimmed by 9 bases and V by 3 bases; bases with no gene match: 14. Germline V gene sequence: CDR1 DFQATT, CDR2 SNEGSKA (reference sequence).

The chain has TRBV7-2 and TRBJ1-6; TRBD1 agrees at 7 bases. J lost 9 bases, V lost 0 bases, and 5 bases had no gene match. Germline V gene data show CDR1 as SGHTA and CDR2 as FQGNSA. The CDR3 has 15 residues. CDR3 nucleotides: TGTGCCAGCAGCTTAGCGACGGGACAGACTTCACCCCTCCACTTT. This sequence encodes CASSLATGQTSPLHF.

This chain uses TRBV6-5 with TRBJ2-1, with TRBD1 identical over 7 bases. The CDR3 has 13 amino acids. J gave up 8 bases and V 5 bases, and 6 bases lay outside the gene matches. Per germline, CDR1 MNHEY and CDR2 SVGAGI. The CDR3 reads CASSQDRRYEQFF. For the CDR3, the DNA is TGTGCCAGCAGTCAGGACAGGAGGTATGAGCAGTTCTTC.

The chain carries TRBV7-3 and TRBJ2-2; D unclear. V lost 5 bases, J lost 6 bases, and 10 bases lay in between. CDR1 and CDR2 from the germline V gene are SGHTA and FQGTGA. The CDR3 has 13 residues. CDR3 residues: CASSGSPPGELFF. DNA for the CDR3: TGTGCCAGCAGCGGATCCCCGCCCGGGGAGCTGTTTTTT.

The chain combines TRBV28 with TRBJ2-7; 9 bases are a match to TRBD2. The V segment lost 6 bases and the J segment 2 bases; nucleotides outside the gene matches: 5. The germline V gene has CDR1 MDHEN and CDR2 SYDVKM. The CDR3 covers 14 residues. CDR3 sequence (DNA): TGTGCCAGCAGGTTGACTAGCGGAGCCTACGAGCAGTACTTC. This codes for CASRLTSGAYEQYF.

This clone counts as medium-sized. The chain is built from TRBV19 and TRBJ1-2; D call uncertain. Trimming shortened V by 11 bases and J by 4 bases, and 17 bases separated the two germline ends. There are 13 residues in the CDR3. In germline, CDR1 is LNHDA, CDR2 SQIVND (reference sequence). This CDR3 is CASSEGPFYGYTF. The CDR3, as DNA: TGTGCCTCATCGGAGGGTCCTTTCTATGGCTACACCTTC.

This clone was seen just once. V and J are TRBV9 and TRBJ1-2; TRBD1 matches at 10 bases. Germline assignment: CDR1 SGDLS and CDR2 YYNGEE. Trimming at V came to 0 bases and at J to 2 bases, leaving 1 base not matched to a gene. This CDR3 spans 15 amino acids. The CDR3 nucleotides are TGTGCCAGCAGCGTAGAGGGACAGGGGAACTATGGCTACACCTTC. It translates to CASSVEGQGNYGYTF.

J is TRBJ1-1 and V is TRBV30; no clear D gene. Between the trimmed V and J ends, which lost 1 base and 1 base, there was a span of 10 bases. The CDR3 length is 14 residues. Germline V gives CDR1 GTSNPN, CDR2 SVGIG (reference sequence). The CDR3 spells CAWSAYFRNTEAFF. CDR3 in DNA: TGTGCCTGGAGTGCCTACTTCAGGAACACTGAAGCTTTCTTT.

J is TRBJ1-5 and V is TRBV4-3; D not resolved. The CDR3 covers 15 residues. V lost 4 bases and J 0 bases, leaving 10 bases between the germline ends. The germline gives CDR1 LGHNA, CDR2 YSLEER. CDR3 bases: TGCGCCAGCAGCCCACGAAGCGGTAGCAATCAGCCCCAGCATTTT. This codes for CASSPRSGSNQPQHF.

V usage is TRBV19 and J usage is TRBJ2-1; tentatively, D is TRBD2 (5 bases). Germline-derived CDR1 and CDR2 are LNHDA and SQIVND (reference sequence). Trimming cost V 6 bases and J 4 bases, with 16 bases left between them. This CDR3 spans 15 amino acids. CDR3 sequence reads: CASRAARASYNEQFF. The DNA of the CDR3 is TGTGCCAGTAGAGCGGCGAGGGCATCATACAATGAGCAGTTCTTC.

V usage is TRBV11-2 and J usage is TRBJ1-1, with TRBD1 matching over 11 bases. J was trimmed by 1 base and V by 3 bases; bases with no gene match: 7. The CDR3 length is 17 residues. Germline CDR1 is SGHAT and CDR2 is FQNNGV. The chain's CDR3 is CASSFRDRGSRNTEAFF. CDR3 nucleotides: TGTGCCAGCAGCTTCCGGGACAGGGGGTCGAGGAACACTGAAGCTTTCTTT.

As for this clone: Other nucleotide sequences in the sample specify the same CDR3. V and J are TRBV5-4 and TRBJ2-5; D might be TRBD1 or TRBD2, each matching 5 bases. The V and J ends lost 3 bases and 2 bases respectively, with 8 bases between them. The germline gives CDR1 SGHNT, CDR2 YYREEE (reference sequence). This CDR3 is 13 amino acids long. The CDR3 sequence is CASSSGGQETQYF. The CDR3 DNA sequence: TGTGCCAGCAGCTCTGGGGGACAAGAGACCCAGTACTTC. Full variable domain (missing parts from reference TRBV5-4 and TRBJ2-5): ETGVTQSPTHLIKTRGQQVTLRCSSQSGHNTVSWYQQALGQGPQFIFQYYREEENGRGNFPPRFSGLQFPNYSSELNVNALELDDSALYLCASSSGGQETQYFGPGTRLLVL.

The chain recombines TRBV6-5 with TRBJ2-1; 9 nucleotides align to TRBD2. Per the germline V gene, CDR1 is MNHEY and CDR2 is SVGAGI. CDR3 length: 15 residues. Germline trimming cut 6 bases from V and 4 bases from J; bases unmatched to any gene: 7. CDR3: CASRVAGGPYNEQFF. In DNA form, the CDR3 reads TGTGCCAGCAGGGTTGCGGGAGGGCCATACAATGAGCAGTTCTTC.

The rearrangement links TRBV11-2 to TRBJ1-5; D possibly corresponds to TRBD1 (5 bases). CDR3 size: 13 residues. CDR1 is SGHAT, CDR2 FQNNGV, per germline. V lost 3 bases to trimming and J lost 7 bases, with 10 bases between them. Here the CDR3 reads CASSFTTEQPQHF. DNA for the CDR3: TGTGCCAGCAGCTTTACGACAGAACAGCCCCAGCATTTT.

This chain connects TRBV7-9 to TRBJ2-1; the D call may be TRBD1 or TRBD2 (6 bases each). V gave up 8 bases and J gave up 10 bases, with 18 bases separating them. The length of the CDR3 is 13 residues. CDR1 is SEHNR, CDR2 FQNEAQ, per germline (reference sequence). CDR3 region: CASSPLGGGEQFF. The CDR3, as DNA: TGTGCCAGCTCCCCCTTAGGGGGAGGAGAGCAGTTCTTC.

The chain is built from TRBV5-1 and TRBJ1-4; no clear D gene. Trimming took off 2 bases at V and 4 bases at J, with 6 bases between the two ends. Germline CDR1 is SGHRS and CDR2 is YFSETQ. The CDR3 runs to 13 residues. The CDR3 DNA is TGCGCCAGCAGCTTCTCGAGTAATGAAAAACTGTTTTTT. Its translation is CASSFSSNEKLFF.

The chain joins TRBV2 to TRBJ2-7, with TRBD1 matching 8 bases. Germline CDR1 reads SNHLY; CDR2 reads FYNNEI. V lost 6 bases, J lost 3 bases, and 4 bases stayed unmatched. The CDR3 sequence is 13 residues long. CDR3 DNA sequence: TGTGCCAGCAGGGCCGGGACAGGCTACGAGCAGTACTTC. Amino acid sequence: CASRAGTGYEQYF.